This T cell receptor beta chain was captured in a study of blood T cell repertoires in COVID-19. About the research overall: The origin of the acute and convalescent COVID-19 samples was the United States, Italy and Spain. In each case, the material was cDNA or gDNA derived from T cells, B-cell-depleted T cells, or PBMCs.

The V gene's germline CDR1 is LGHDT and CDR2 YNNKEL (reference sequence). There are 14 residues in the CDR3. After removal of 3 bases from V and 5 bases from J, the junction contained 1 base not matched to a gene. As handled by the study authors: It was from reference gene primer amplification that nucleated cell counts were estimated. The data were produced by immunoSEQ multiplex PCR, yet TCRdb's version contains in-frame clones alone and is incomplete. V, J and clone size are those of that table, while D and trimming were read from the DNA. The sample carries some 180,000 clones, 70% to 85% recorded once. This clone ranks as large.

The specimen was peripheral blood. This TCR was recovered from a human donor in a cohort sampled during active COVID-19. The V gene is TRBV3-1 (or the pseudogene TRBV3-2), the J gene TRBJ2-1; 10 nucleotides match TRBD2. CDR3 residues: CASSHTSGNNEQFF. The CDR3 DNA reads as TGTGCCAGCAGCCATACTAGCGGGAACAATGAGCAGTTCTTC.